The 20 T cell receptor beta chains below come from one sample, sequenced in a study of high-grade serous ovarian cancer treatment subgroups. The tumor samples were collected prior to definitive surgery or chemotherapy. Sequencing was performed with immunoSEQ multiplex PCR; in TCRdb, only in-frame clones are kept and a portion is missing. Seen here are about 4,300 clones, roughly 82% observed once, and the top ten hold 4% to 5.5%. Specimen: tumor tissue. The origin of the receptors is a human donor with high-grade serous ovarian cancer.

This clone was detected a few times. The V call is TRBV7-2, the J call TRBJ1-2; D remains unclear. CDR1 SGHTA and CDR2 FQGNSA come from the germline V gene. V was cut by 0 bases and J by 3 bases, with 8 bases left in between. There are 14 residues in the CDR3. The CDR3 is CASSLARAYYGYTF. The DNA for the CDR3 is TGTGCCAGCAGCTTAGCAAGGGCATACTATGGCTACACCTTC.

This chain joins TRBV27 and TRBJ1-5; D remains unclear. The CDR3 sequence is 16 residues long. Trimming took off 5 bases at V and 3 bases at J, with 17 bases between the two ends. The germline CDR1 and CDR2 sequences are MNHEY and SMNVEV (reference sequence). The CDR3 sequence is CASSQASFGINQPQHF. The DNA for the CDR3 is TGTGCCAGCAGTCAAGCCTCGTTCGGAATCAATCAGCCCCAGCATTTT.

V and J are TRBV14 and TRBJ2-7; D remains ambiguous. The CDR3 covers 11 residues. Germline CDR1 SGHDN, CDR2 FVKESK. V lost 3 bases and J 3 bases, leaving 3 bases between the germline ends. CDR3 loop: CASSQGYEQYF. CDR3 nucleotide sequence: TGTGCCAGCAGCCAGGGCTACGAGCAGTACTTC.

The chain uses TRBV6-6 and TRBJ1-2; 8 bases fit TRBD1. Germline CDR1 and CDR2: MNHNY and SVGAGI (reference sequence). The ends lost 6 bases at V and 4 bases at J; junction bases unmatched: 7. The CDR3 length is 14 residues. The chain's CDR3 is CASRSLGQAYGYTF. The CDR3 nucleotides are TGTGCCAGCAGGAGCTTGGGACAGGCCTATGGCTACACCTTC.

This clone was detected a few times. This chain uses TRBV7-2 with TRBJ1-2; tentative D call: TRBD1 (5 bases). Trimming cost V 6 bases and J 10 bases, with 15 bases left between them. Germline CDR1 reads SGHTA; CDR2 reads FQGNSA. The CDR3 runs to 12 residues. The DNA of the CDR3 is TGTGCCAGCAGACGCTTAGGGGCTGACTACACCTTC. Translating it yields CASRRLGADYTF.

The chain uses TRBV7-2 and TRBJ2-5; D may correspond to TRBD1 or TRBD2 (7 bases each). The CDR3 spans 13 residues. CDR1 is SGHTA, CDR2 FQGNSA, per germline. V gave up 5 bases and J gave up 5 bases, with 12 bases separating them. CDR3 sequence: CASSIQGGETQYF. In DNA, the CDR3 is TGTGCCAGCAGCATCCAGGGGGGGGAGACCCAGTACTTC.

CDR3 region: CASSVGLRGRYNEQFF. CDR3 bases: TGTGCCAGCAGCGTAGGCCTAAGGGGGCGGTACAATGAGCAGTTCTTC. The genes are TRBV9 and TRBJ2-1; 7 bases align to TRBD1. The germline gives CDR1 SGDLS, CDR2 YYNGEE. V dropped 0 bases and J dropped 4; count of bases not matched to a gene: 7. The CDR3 is made up of 16 amino acids.

The rearrangement joins TRBV19 to TRBJ2-2; D gene unclear. This CDR3 has 14 amino acids. Germline-derived CDR1 and CDR2 are LNHDA and SQIVND (reference sequence). The V end was cut by 4 bases, the J end by 4 bases, with 10 bases between. CDR3 coding DNA: TGTGCCAGTAGTACTTGGGCTTCCACCGGGGAGCTGTTTTTT. Translating gives CASSTWASTGELFF.

The V call is TRBV7-3, the J call TRBJ1-3, with 9 bases matching TRBD1. This CDR3 is built from 16 residues. CDR1 SGHTA and CDR2 FQGTGA come from the germline V gene. V dropped 5 bases and J dropped 1; count of bases not matched to a gene: 6. CDR3 region: CASSASQGASGNTIYF. The CDR3 DNA is TGTGCCAGCAGCGCGTCACAGGGGGCGTCTGGAAACACCATATATTTT.

This clone was seen only a few times. The CDR3 DNA is TGCGCCAGCAGCTTGGAAGTGTGGGTGCCAGGGACGAACACTGAAGCTTTCTTT. Translating gives CASSLEVWVPGTNTEAFF. The chain employs TRBV5-1 and TRBJ1-1; tentative D call: TRBD1 (5 bases). The CDR3 has 18 residues. Germline CDR1 reads SGHRS; CDR2 reads YFSETQ. V lost 0 bases to trimming and J lost 1 base, with 19 bases between them.

V gene TRBV9 combines with J gene TRBJ1-4; weak D call: TRBD1 (5 bases). Per germline, CDR1 SGDLS and CDR2 YYNGEE. Trimming shortened V by 3 bases and J by 0 bases, and 9 bases separated the two germline ends. The length of the CDR3 is 15 residues. CDR3 nucleotides: TGTGCCAGCAGCGCGACAGCAGCAACTAATGAAAAACTGTTTTTT. Protein: CASSATAATNEKLFF.

The rearrangement links TRBV6-6 to TRBJ2-1; 12 bases match TRBD2. Trimming at V came to 5 bases and at J to 8 bases, leaving 10 bases not matched to a gene. The CDR3 spans 16 residues. The germline V gene encodes CDR1 MNHNY and CDR2 SVGAGI (reference sequence). The DNA for the CDR3 is TGTGCCAGCAGTGCTTCGACTAGCGGGGGTCCCTATGAGCAGTTCTTC. Its protein product is CASSASTSGGPYEQFF.

This clone occurred once. V usage is TRBV5-5 and J usage is TRBJ1-3, with D uncertain. The CDR3 extends over 15 amino acids. Germline CDR1 reads SGHKS; CDR2 reads YYEKEE (reference sequence). V gave up 0 bases and J gave up 0 bases, with 7 bases separating them. As DNA, the CDR3 is TGTGCCAGCAGCTTGGCCTGGGGCTCTGGAAACACCATATATTTT. As protein: CASSLAWGSGNTIYF.

This chain links TRBV27 with TRBJ2-1; TRBD1 matches 8 bases. CDR1 and CDR2 from the germline V gene are MNHEY and SMNVEV (reference sequence). There are 14 residues in the CDR3. V lost 4 bases, J lost 8 bases, and 7 bases stayed unmatched. The CDR3 DNA reads as TGTGCCAGCAGTTCACAGGGGGTCATCTATGAGCAGTTCTTC. Amino acid sequence: CASSSQGVIYEQFF.

V and J are TRBV7-8 and TRBJ1-2; TRBD1 is a possible D gene (5 bases). Germline V gene data show CDR1 as SGHVS and CDR2 as FQNEAQ. This CDR3 is built from 13 residues. V was shortened by 4 bases and J by 5 bases, with 11 bases between the two germline ends. The CDR3 sequence is CASSYDRVYGYTF. CDR3 nucleotide sequence: TGTGCCAGCAGCTATGACAGAGTATATGGCTACACCTTC. The entire variable domain, with the rest obtained from reference TRBV7-8 and TRBJ1-2, is as follows: GAGVSQSPRYKVAKRGQDVALRCDPISGHVSLFWYQQALGQGPEFLTYFQNEAQLDKSGLPSDRFFAERPEGSVSTLKIQRTQQEDSAVYLCASSYDRVYGYTFGSGTRLTVV.

The chain carries TRBV7-9 and TRBJ2-3, with 9 bases fitting TRBD2. Germline V gene sequence: CDR1 SEHNR, CDR2 FQNEAQ (reference sequence). The CDR3 contains 17 residues. The V and J ends lost 1 base and 3 bases, in that order; junction bases with no gene match: 8. The CDR3 DNA is TGTGCCAGCAGCTTAGTCGGCGGGGGGGCCGGGACAGATACGCAGTATTTT. Translation: CASSLVGGGAGTDTQYF.

This chain joins TRBV30 and TRBJ2-7; D gene ambiguous. The germline gives CDR1 GTSNPN, CDR2 SVGIG (reference sequence). The CDR3 covers 11 residues. V lost 3 bases and J lost 8, with 11 bases in between. CDR3 protein: CAWRTGAKQYF. Here the CDR3 DNA reads TGTGCCTGGAGGACGGGTGCTAAGCAGTACTTC.

The rearrangement links TRBV18 to TRBJ2-7; D is ambiguous. The CDR3 totals 14 residues. The germline V gene has CDR1 KGHSH and CDR2 LQKENI. The V gene lost 0 bases and the J gene lost 2 bases, with 8 bases spanning the gap. The CDR3 nucleotides read TGTGCCAGCTCACCACCCGGCACCACCTACGAGCAGTACTTC. Amino acid sequence: CASSPPGTTYEQYF.

This chain links TRBV14 with TRBJ1-4; D uncertain. Trimming took 9 bases from V and 7 from J, leaving 15 bases between them. The CDR3 spans 13 residues. CDR1 is SGHDN, CDR2 FVKESK, per germline. The CDR3 spells CASRAMGAEKLFF. The CDR3 nucleotides are TGTGCCAGTCGGGCTATGGGCGCTGAAAAACTGTTTTTT.

The chain couples TRBV19 to TRBJ1-1; 12 bases align to TRBD1. Trimming cost V 3 bases and J 3 bases; bases outside gene matches: 8. Germline CDR1 and CDR2: LNHDA and SQIVND (reference sequence). The CDR3 contains 17 residues. The CDR3, as DNA: TGTGCCAGTAGTATGCCCCCGGGACAGGGGGCGGACACTGAAGCTTTCTTT. It yields the protein CASSMPPGQGADTEAFF.